This T cell receptor (beta chain) was sequenced in a study of T cell changes during pregnancy in multiple sclerosis. This table comes from immunoSEQ multiplex PCR, and its TCRdb copy is limited to in-frame clones, with some not included. Among some 58,000 clones listed, over 95% were seen once. V shed 2 bases and J shed 3 bases, with 8 bases lying between them. From germline, CDR1 is MNHEY and CDR2 SMNVEV (reference sequence). There are 13 residues in the CDR3. This clonotype was sampled from a female donor with multiple sclerosis, enrolled in a pregnancy study. This chain links TRBV27 with TRBJ2-7; D is uncertain. This specimen was CD8+ T cells from peripheral blood mononuclear cells, taken after pregnancy. As DNA, the CDR3 is TGTGCCAGCAGTTTAGGCAACCTCTACGAGCAGTACTTC. Translating it yields CASSLGNLYEQYF.